This TCR beta chain appears in the sequencing data of a study of CXCR3-negative and CXCR3-positive naive CD8 T cells. Study outcomes and limitations: Within a donor, both naive subsets shared TRBV-TRBJ usage, unlike memory cells. Similarly elevated diversity marked both naive subsets, with memory CD8+ cells showing far lower diversity. CXCR3-positive naive cells carried more hydrophobic TRB CDR3s than CXCR3-negative ones.

Carrying UMI labels, the TRB cDNA libraries were prepared through 5' RACE. From the 5' RACE reads, TCRdb lists one entry per CDR3 protein and no DNA. The specimen's table records about 85,000 distinct CDR3 sequences. Note on this clonotype: Its cognate antigen is unknown.

Triplicates of roughly 300,000 cells were sorted from each CD8+ T cell subset. The sample consisted of naive CXCR3+ CD8+ T cells from blood. Subset described: CD45RO-CCR7+CD27+CD95- naive CD8+ T cells expressing CXCR3 (TNR3+). The TCR sequence derives from a human donor in good health. Some clones in this sample may be carry-over from other donors' samples.

CDR3 protein: CASSRFLGEIGGELFF. The chain carries TRBV7-6 and TRBJ2-2; the TCRdb call, TRBD1, lacks DNA for checking. Germline V lookup: CDR1 SGHVS, CDR2 FNYEAQ. The CDR3 is 16 residues long. Based on the CDR3 plus reference TRBV7-6 and TRBJ2-2, the full variable domain is GAGVSQSPRYKVTKRGQDVALRCDPISGHVSLYWYRQALGQGPEFLTYFNYEAQQDKSGLPNDRFSAERPEGSISTLTIQRTEQRDSAMYRCASSRFLGEIGGELFFGEGSRLTVL.